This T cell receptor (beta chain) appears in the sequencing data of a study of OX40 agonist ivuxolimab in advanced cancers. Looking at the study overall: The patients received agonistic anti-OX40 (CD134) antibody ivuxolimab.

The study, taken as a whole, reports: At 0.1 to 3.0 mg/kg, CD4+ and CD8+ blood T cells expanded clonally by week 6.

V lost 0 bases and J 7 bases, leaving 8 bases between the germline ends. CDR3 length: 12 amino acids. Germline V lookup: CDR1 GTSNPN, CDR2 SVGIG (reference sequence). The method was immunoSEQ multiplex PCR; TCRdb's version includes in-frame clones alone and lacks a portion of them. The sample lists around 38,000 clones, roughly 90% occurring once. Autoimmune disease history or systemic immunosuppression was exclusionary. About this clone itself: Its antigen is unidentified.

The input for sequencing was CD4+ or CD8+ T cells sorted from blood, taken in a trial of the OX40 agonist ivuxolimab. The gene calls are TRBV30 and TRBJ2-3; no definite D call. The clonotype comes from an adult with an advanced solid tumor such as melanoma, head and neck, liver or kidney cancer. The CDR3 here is CAWSVVENTQYF. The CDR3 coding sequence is TGTGCCTGGAGTGTAGTGGAGAATACGCAGTATTTT.